This paragraph covers one T cell receptor (beta chain) sequence. Bulk CD8+ and CD4+ cells came from magnetic negative isolation; CD8+ TEMRA by FACS. This entry is derived from a study of CD8 T cells in Susac syndrome. Across the study: Patients with Susac syndrome were, at the time of blood collection, therapy-naive, maintained on corticosteroids, or maintained on intravenous immunoglobulin alone.

An amount of RNA that ranged from roughly 0.45 to 1 ug was reverse transcribed with random hexamers. TCRdb re-called the immunoSEQ multiplex PCR reads through MiXCR, storing one row per CDR3 protein. The repertoire holds roughly 80,000 distinct CDR3 sequences, 94% seen once, with 0.4% to 0.55% in the top ten. The J segment lost 5 bases and the V segment lost 3 bases, leaving 2 bases of the junction unmatched. The CDR3 is 14 residues long. Germline V CDR1 and CDR2: SGDLS, YYNGEE. This TCR was sampled from a human donor with Susac syndrome. Sequencing was done on a sample of CD8+ T cells from PBMCs. The chain employs TRBV9 and TRBJ1-2; 12 positions match TRBD1. CDR3 loop: CASSAGQGAYGYTF. In nucleotides, the CDR3 is TGTGCCAGCAGCGCGGGACAGGGGGCTTATGGCTACACCTTC.